A selection of T cell receptor beta chains follows, all from one sample in a study of regulatory T cells in long-lasting Graves disease. TCRdb reanalysed the multiplex PCR reads using MiXCR and keeps one entry per CDR3 protein. Among about 200,000 distinct CDR3 sequences, roughly 19% were seen once, and the ten largest hold 12%. These same data were also listed under a study on T cells in Graves' hyperthyroidism and ophthalmopathy.

The starting material was peripheral blood mononuclear cells (PBMCs), obtained at new diagnosis, from a patient treated with antithyroid drugs. The receptor set was obtained from a woman in her twenties or thirties with Graves disease. The CDR3 runs from the conserved cysteine through the conserved F or W. The D gene is left open where the match is weak. The listing skips clone size in some rows; elsewhere it reads once, few, many or a size class.

size	D	V	J	DNA	CDR3
many	TRBD1	TRBV6-1	TRBJ1-5	TGTGCCAGCTCACAAGGGACAGTCGGGAGGTATAGCAATCAGCCCCAGCATTTT	CASSQGTVGRYSNQPQHF
many	NA	TRBV9	TRBJ2-2	TGTGCCAGCAGCGTCCAAGCGTCTCGGGGCACCGGGGAGCTGTTTTTT	CASSVQASRGTGELFF
many	TRBD1	TRBV12-3/TRBV12-4	TRBJ1-2	TGTGCCAGCAGCCCGACCCGGACAGGGCGGGCCTATGGCTACACCTTC	CASSPTRTGRAYGYTF
many	NA	TRBV2	TRBJ1-5	TGTGCCAGCAGTAGGGACACATTCAACAATCAGCCCCAGCATTTT	CASSRDTFNNQPQHF
many	NA	TRBV20-1	TRBJ2-5	TGCAGTGCTACCCGAGGGGCGAAGGTTATCGAGACCCAGTACTTC	CSATRGAKVIETQYF
NA	TRBD2	TRBV20-1	TRBJ2-5	TGCAGTGCTAGTAACGGGCTAGCGGGAGAGGCACAAGAGACCCAGTACTTC	CSASNGLAGEAQETQYF
few	TRBD2	TRBV6-1	TRBJ2-1	TGTGCCAGCAATCTAGCGGGAGGATTGGGTGAGCAGTTCTTC	CASNLAGGLGEQFF
many	TRBD2	TRBV27	TRBJ2-1	TGTGCCAGCAGTTTATATGCTAGCGGGAGTAGGGATGAGCAGTTCTTC	CASSLYASGSRDEQFF
many	NA	TRBV2	TRBJ1-2	TGTGCCAGCAGTGGGGCCACCTACTATGGCTACACCTTC	CASSGATYYGYTF
many	NA	TRBV6-5	TRBJ2-7	TGTGCCAGCAGTTTGAGTTATCCGTGCGAGCAGTACTTC	CASSLSYPCEQYF
many	NA	TRBV20-1	TRBJ2-4	TGCAGTGCTAGAGGGACAATAGCCAAAAACATTCAGTACTTC	CSARGTIAKNIQYF
many	NA	TRBV30	TRBJ1-2	TGTGCCTGGAGTCGTTCGGAGCCACCCGTCGTCTATGGCTACACCTTC	CAWSRSEPPVVYGYTF
many	NA	TRBV28	TRBJ2-3	TGTGCCAGCACCCCACGGGGGCAGGGCACAGATACGCAGTATTTT	CASTPRGQGTDTQYF
many	TRBD2	TRBV11-3	TRBJ2-7	TGTGCCAGCAGCCCTAGCGGGGGGTCCCCCTACGAGCAGTACTTC	CASSPSGGSPYEQYF
many	NA	TRBV20-1	TRBJ2-5	TGCAGTGCTAGTCGTTCGGGGGGCGGAGCAGAGACCCAGTACTTC	CSASRSGGGAETQYF
many	NA	TRBV9	TRBJ1-1	TGTGCCAGCAGCTCCACAGGTTCCACTGAAGCTTTCTTT	CASSSTGSTEAFF
many	NA	TRBV3-1	TRBJ2-3	TGTGCCAGCAGCCAAGATCTCCGGGGGGCGGGGAACACAGATACGCAGTATTTT	CASSQDLRGAGNTDTQYF
many	NA	TRBV19	TRBJ1-1	TGTGCCAGTAGTATCTCCCCCAGCCTGAACACTGAAGCTTTCTTT	CASSISPSLNTEAFF
many	NA	TRBV28	TRBJ1-1	TGTGCCAGCACATGGAAGACCGAGAACACTGAAGCTTTCTTT	CASTWKTENTEAFF
many	TRBD1	TRBV19	TRBJ1-6	TGTGCCAGTAGTATACAGGGGGCCTCGGATTCACCCCTCCACTTT	CASSIQGASDSPLHF
NA	NA	TRBV4-1	TRBJ2-7	TGCGCCAGCAGCCAAACGGGCGAGCAGTACTTC	CASSQTGEQYF
many	NA	TRBV6-2/TRBV6-3	TRBJ2-5	TGTGCCAGCAGGATTCCCTCTGGGGGGGAGACCCAGTACTTC	CASRIPSGGETQYF
NA	TRBD2	TRBV11-2	TRBJ2-2	TGTGCCAGCAGCTTAGGGCGGCTAGCGGGCGGGGAGCTGTTTTTT	CASSLGRLAGGELFF
many	NA	TRBV2	TRBJ1-2	TGTGCCAGCACGGACTGGTCTAACTATGGCTACACCTTC	CASTDWSNYGYTF
NA	TRBD2	TRBV20-1	TRBJ2-2	TGCAGTGCTAGAGACGCGGCGGGGGGGCCGGACGGGGAGCTGTTTTTT	CSARDAAGGPDGELFF
NA	NA	TRBV11-3	TRBJ2-2	TGTGCCAGCCAATCAGGGTCGGGCACCGGGGAGCTGTTTTTT	CASQSGSGTGELFF
many	TRBD2	TRBV11-3	TRBJ2-7	TGTGCCAGCAGCTTAGGGCGGGGGTTTTCGTACGAGCAGTACTTC	CASSLGRGFSYEQYF
many	TRBD1	TRBV20-1	TRBJ1-2	TGCAGTGCCCAAGTAGGGGGCAGGGCGAAGCATGGCTACACCTTC	CSAQVGGRAKHGYTF
many	NA	TRBV27	TRBJ2-7	TGTGCCAGCAGTCCACGGGAGCCCTACGGGGACGAGCAGTACTTC	CASSPREPYGDEQYF
NA	TRBD1	TRBV10-1	TRBJ2-6	TGCGCCAGACGGGACAGGGGGGACTCTGGGGCCAACGTCCTGACTTTC	CARRDRGDSGANVLTF
many	NA	TRBV7-9	TRBJ2-3	TGTGCCAGCAGCACAAACCTCCTACCTAGCGCAGATACGCAGTATTTT	CASSTNLLPSADTQYF
many	NA	TRBV9	TRBJ2-7	TGTGCCAGCAGCAAACAATTTGCGGGTGGCGAGCAGTACTTC	CASSKQFAGGEQYF
many	TRBD2	TRBV4-2	TRBJ2-1	TGTGCCAGCACCCCAGCGGGATACAATGAGCAGTTCTTC	CASTPAGYNEQFF
few	NA	TRBV5-6	TRBJ1-5	TGTGCCAGCAGCTTCCTGGGAGACAGCAATCAGCCCCAGCATTTT	CASSFLGDSNQPQHF
NA	TRBD1	TRBV6-2/TRBV6-3	TRBJ2-7	TGTGCCAGCAGTGACCCCCGTAAGGGGGCCTCCTACGAGCAGTACTTC	CASSDPRKGASYEQYF
many	TRBD1	TRBV19	TRBJ2-3	TGTGCCAGTAGTATAGGGGGGTGGGGACAGGTCCCAGATACGCAGTATTTT	CASSIGGWGQVPDTQYF
many	TRBD1	TRBV5-1	TRBJ1-1	TGCGCCAGCAGCCCAAGTGGACAGGGTTTTACTGAAGCTTTCTTT	CASSPSGQGFTEAFF
many	TRBD1	TRBV5-5	TRBJ1-1	TGTGCCAGCAGTTCGACAGGGAACCCTATATTGAACACTGAAGCTTTCTTT	CASSSTGNPILNTEAFF
many	TRBD2	TRBV6-2/TRBV6-3	TRBJ2-5	TGTGCCAGCAGTGAAGCTATCGCGGGAGGACGGAAGTTC	CASSEAIAGGRKF
many	TRBD2	TRBV20-1	TRBJ2-5	TGCAGTGCTGCTCCTAGCGGGAGGACCCTACAAGAGACCCAGTACTTC	CSAAPSGRTLQETQYF
many	NA	TRBV6-2/TRBV6-3	TRBJ1-1	TGTGCCAGCAGTGGTTGGGGGGGACCGATCAACACTGAAGCTTTCTTT	CASSGWGGPINTEAFF
few	NA	TRBV27	TRBJ1-1	TGTGCCAGCAGTCCGTACTCGAACACTGAAGCTTTCTTT	CASSPYSNTEAFF
many	NA	TRBV20-1	TRBJ2-5	TGCAGTGCTAGGGCCGGATCCCTAGGTTGGGCCAGGGAGACCCAGTACTTC	CSARAGSLGWARETQYF
many	NA	TRBV9	TRBJ1-4	TGTGCCAGCAGCCCTCGGGGAGGCAATGAAAAACTGTTTTTT	CASSPRGGNEKLFF
many	NA	TRBV6-1	TRBJ1-4	TGTGCCAGCAGTGAGCCCGGGGGTCTTGAAAAACTGTTTTTT	CASSEPGGLEKLFF
many	TRBD1	TRBV28	TRBJ1-2	TGTGCCAGCAGCACAGGGGAGCGTGGCTACACCTTC	CASSTGERGYTF
NA	NA	TRBV2	TRBJ1-2	TGTGCCAGCAGGGCGGTAGCTAACTATGGCTACACCTTC	CASRAVANYGYTF
many	NA	TRBV7-9	TRBJ2-5	TGTGCCAGCAGCGTCGCCGCAGGCGACATCCAAGAGACCCAGTACTTC	CASSVAAGDIQETQYF
many	TRBD1	TRBV6-1	TRBJ2-2	TGTGCCAGTGAGACAGGGGCTAACACCGGGGAGCTGTTTTTT	CASETGANTGELFF
many	TRBD1	TRBV10-2	TRBJ1-1	TGCGCCAGCAGTGAGGATAACAGGGGCGAAGCTTTCTTT	CASSEDNRGEAFF
many	NA	TRBV28	TRBJ1-1	TGTGCCAGCACCCCTCTCGGGGCTGGCGCCACTGAAGCTTTCTTT	CASTPLGAGATEAFF
many	NA	TRBV30	TRBJ1-5	TGTGCCTGGAGAAGGGGGGGTGATCAGCCCCAGCATTTT	CAWRRGGDQPQHF
many	TRBD2	TRBV30	TRBJ2-7	TGTGCCTGGAGTAGCGGGAGTTACGAGCAGTACTTC	CAWSSGSYEQYF
many	TRBD2	TRBV12-3/TRBV12-4	TRBJ2-7	TGTGCCAGCAGCCCCCCTCGACTAGCGGGGGGGAGGTCCTACGAGCAGTACTTC	CASSPPRLAGGRSYEQYF
NA	TRBD2	TRBV12-3/TRBV12-4	TRBJ2-3	TGTGCCAGCACCCCGACCGGGACTAAATTTCCAGATACGCAGTATTTT	CASTPTGTKFPDTQYF
few	NA	TRBV28	TRBJ1-5	TGTGCCAGCGGAAAGCGAACAGGGCATAGCAATCAGCCCCAGCATTTT	CASGKRTGHSNQPQHF
many	TRBD1	TRBV30	TRBJ2-3	TGTGCCTGGAGTGTAGACAGGGGGACAGATACGCAGTATTTT	CAWSVDRGTDTQYF
NA	NA	TRBV28	TRBJ2-7	TGTGCCAGCAGTCCGACGACAGGCCCAGGCTACGAGCAGTACTTC	CASSPTTGPGYEQYF
NA	NA	TRBV28	TRBJ2-4	TGTGCCAGCAGTTTAGGTCGGTGGGGGGACCCAAACATTCAGTACTTC	CASSLGRWGDPNIQYF
NA	TRBD2	TRBV6-7	TRBJ2-2	TGTGCCAGCAGTTACTCCCCCCGACTAGCGGGGGTCACCGGGGAGCTGTTTTTT	CASSYSPRLAGVTGELFF